The sequence of this T cell receptor (beta chain) was determined in a study of cytomegalovirus exposure and HLA in healthy donors. Study in general: A prior analysis found fewer than 120 million unique TCR beta sequences from 170 million or so T cells. Study-level findings and limits: Several top significant clusters appeared, in a later analysis, to be linked to common viral pathogens.

Comments on this clone: Its specificity is not known.

The CDR3 runs to 16 residues. Looked up from germline, CDR1 is SGHRS and CDR2 is YFSETQ. V shed 2 bases, J shed 5 bases, and the junction held 9 bases outside the gene matches. The PCR ran on 60 Vbeta and 13 Jbeta primers. Clones were read by immunoSEQ multiplex PCR, and TCRdb kept only the in-frame ones, dropping some. Of some 120,000 clones in the sample, over 70% are singletons; the top ten hold about 2.1%. The sequence was obtained from a woman in her thirties or forties in good health and CMV-seropositive. The chain employs TRBV5-1 and TRBJ1-1; TRBD1 matches at 10 bases. The sequenced sample consisted of PBMCs. The CDR3 is CASSLVGQGGRTEAFF. DNA of the CDR3: TGCGCCAGCAGCTTAGTTGGACAGGGGGGAAGGACTGAAGCTTTCTTT. The complete variable domain, with remaining parts taken from reference TRBV5-1 and TRBJ1-1, reads KAGVTQTPRYLIKTRGQQVTLSCSPISGHRSVSWYQQTPGQGLQFLFEYFSETQRNKGNFPGRFSGRQFSNSRSEMNVSTLELGDSALYLCASSLVGQGGRTEAFFGQGTRLTVV.